The entry below gives a single T cell receptor (beta chain) sequence along with its context. Antigen: not known. This entry comes from a study of graft-versus-host responses after intestinal transplantation. Study details: Recipients were given multivisceral, liver-intestinal, or isolated intestinal transplants. All recipients got anti-thymocyte globulin induction, then tacrolimus and steroids for 2 to 4 years.

Germline loops: CDR1 SEHNR, CDR2 FQNEAQ (reference sequence). Trimming cost V 5 bases and J 2 bases; bases outside gene matches: 5. CDR3 length: 15 amino acids. Study observations and caveats: Investigators detected GvH clones in recipient marrow, with some emerging earlier in ileum or blood. Association was observed between peak circulating GvH clone levels and early post-transplant HvG declines.

Assay: immunoSEQ multiplex PCR; the TCRdb copy retains only in-frame clones and omits some. The sample lists 90,000 to 150,000 clones, roughly 95% seen once, with over 2.5% in the top ten. The origin of this receptor is a human donor who received an intestinal transplant. The V gene is TRBV7-9, the J gene TRBJ1-5, with 8 bases aligning to TRBD1. Sequenced material: unstimulated CD8+ T cells sorted from spleen or lymph node cells, taken before intestinal transplant. The CDR3 loop is CASSIGQGGNQPQHF. CDR3 sequence (DNA): TGTGCCAGCAGCATAGGACAGGGAGGCAATCAGCCCCAGCATTTT. Looking up the rest from reference TRBV7-9 and TRBJ1-5 gives the full variable domain: DTGVSQNPRHKITKRGQNVTFRCDPISEHNRLYWYRQTLGQGPEFLTYFQNEAQLEKSRLLSDRFSAERPKGSFSTLEIQRTEQGDSAMYLCASSIGQGGNQPQHFGDGTRLSIL.